These T cell receptor beta chains were read from a single sample in a study of OX40 agonist ivuxolimab in advanced cancers. TCRdb's copy holds only in-frame clones and misses some; the assay was immunoSEQ multiplex PCR. This repertoire shows around 150,000 clones, less than 95% found once; its top ten account for approximately 1.1%. The material was CD4+ or CD8+ T cells sorted from blood, obtained in a trial of the OX40 agonist ivuxolimab. The receptor set was obtained from an adult with an advanced solid tumor such as melanoma, head and neck, liver or kidney cancer. CDR3s include the opening cysteine and the closing phenylalanine or tryptophan. The D gene is left open where the match is weak. A row's size may be missing; if present it is once, few, many or a size class.

J,V,D,size,DNA,CDR3
TRBJ2-7,TRBV28,TRBD2,-,TGTGCCAGCAGTTTATTTGCGGGAGGGCTAATTTACGAGCAGTACTTC,CASSLFAGGLIYEQYF
TRBJ1-5,TRBV5-8,-,-,TGTGCCAGCAGCTTGGGGTCCGGGGAGGGGCAGCCCCAGCATTTT,CASSLGSGEGQPQHF
TRBJ2-5,TRBV5-6,-,-,TGTGCCAGCAGCCGAAGGGATCAAGAGACCCAGTACTTC,CASSRRDQETQYF
TRBJ2-3,TRBV9,-,-,TGTGCCAGCAGCGTAAGCCCCACAGATACGCAGTATTTT,CASSVSPTDTQYF
TRBJ2-1,TRBV6-5,TRBD1,-,TGTGCCAGCAGCCTGGGGACAGGGACGAATGAGCAGTTCTTC,CASSLGTGTNEQFF
TRBJ2-3,TRBV7-2,-,-,TGTGCCAGCAGCTTAAAGGATACGCAGTATTTT,CASSLKDTQYF
TRBJ1-6,TRBV29-1,TRBD1,-,TGCAGCGTCCGCACAGGGGATAATTCACCCCTCCACTTT,CSVRTGDNSPLHF
TRBJ2-7,TRBV5-4,TRBD1,-,TGTGCCAGCAGCTACCCAGGACAGGCGACCTACGAGCAGTACTTC,CASSYPGQATYEQYF
TRBJ2-7,TRBV30,-,-,TGTGCCTGGAGTAGGGGGATGTCCTACGAGCAGTACTTC,CAWSRGMSYEQYF
TRBJ2-3,TRBV9,TRBD1,-,TGTGCCAGCAGTGACAGGGGGATGGGCACAGATACGCAGTATTTT,CASSDRGMGTDTQYF
TRBJ1-2,TRBV30,-,-,TGTGCCTGGAGTAATCCTGGAGGTGGCTACACCTTC,CAWSNPGGGYTF
TRBJ1-2,TRBV6-6,-,-,TGTGCCAGCAGTTACCCGGACAGCTATGGCTACACCTTC,CASSYPDSYGYTF
TRBJ1-1,TRBV6-5,-,-,TGTGCCAGCAGTTCGGGGGCTAGGCACACTGAAGCTTTCTTT,CASSSGARHTEAFF
TRBJ2-5,TRBV27,-,-,TGTGCCAGCACCACCGGACAGTTCGAAGAGACCCAGTACTTC,CASTTGQFEETQYF
TRBJ2-7,TRBV5-1,TRBD2,-,TGCGCCAGCAGCTTGACTAGCGGGAGTACCTACGAGCAGTACTTC,CASSLTSGSTYEQYF
TRBJ1-5,TRBV9,-,once,TGTGCCAGCAGACCCAACAGGGATCAGGGCAATCAGCCCCAGCATTTT,CASRPNRDQGNQPQHF
TRBJ2-1,TRBV11-2,TRBD2,-,TGTGCCAGCAGCTTAGATGCGGCTAGCGGAAGAGATGAGCAGTTCTTC,CASSLDAASGRDEQFF
TRBJ2-3,TRBV9,TRBD2,-,TGTGCCAGCAGCGTAGGCGGGGGAATCACAGATACGCAGTATTTT,CASSVGGGITDTQYF
TRBJ1-2,TRBV28,TRBD1,-,TGTGCCAGCACGTCCGGGACAGGGGCCTATGGCTACACCTTC,CASTSGTGAYGYTF
TRBJ2-2,TRBV30,TRBD2,-,TGTGCCTGGAGTGGACTAGCGGACACCGGGGAGCTGTTTTTT,CAWSGLADTGELFF
TRBJ1-5,TRBV6-5,TRBD1,-,TGTGCCAGCAGTTCCGGGACAGGAGGGGCTCAGCCCCAGCATTTT,CASSSGTGGAQPQHF
TRBJ2-7,TRBV9,TRBD2,-,TGTGCCAGCAGTGGGACTAGCGGGAGTTACGAGCAGTACTTC,CASSGTSGSYEQYF
TRBJ1-6,TRBV5-6,-,-,TGTGCCAGCAGCTTGCGTCAGGGTCATTCACCCCTCCACTTT,CASSLRQGHSPLHF
TRBJ1-1,TRBV18,-,once,TGTGCCAGCTCACCACCTGGGGAACGAACTGAAGCTTTCTTT,CASSPPGERTEAFF
TRBJ1-1,TRBV15,-,-,TGTGCCACCCACCCCGGGGGAAACATGAACACTGAAGCTTTCTTT,CATHPGGNMNTEAFF
TRBJ2-3,TRBV11-1,-,-,TGTGCCAGCAGCTTAGCGCGGGGCAGCGGAGATACGCAGTATTTT,CASSLARGSGDTQYF
TRBJ1-4,TRBV19,-,-,TGTGCCAGTAGTCGGGAATCCGGAGGGCTGTTTTTT,CASSRESGGLFF
TRBJ1-1,TRBV11-2,-,-,TGTGCCAGCAGCCCGCAGGGGAATGAAGCTTTCTTT,CASSPQGNEAFF
TRBJ2-5,TRBV4-2,TRBD2,once,TGTGCCAGCAGCCAAGCGGGTGGGCCGCCGGGGGGAGAGACCCAGTACTTC,CASSQAGGPPGGETQYF
TRBJ2-1,TRBV5-4,-,-,TGTGCCAGCAGCTTGGCCGGAGGGAGCTCCTACAATGAGCAGTTCTTC,CASSLAGGSSYNEQFF
TRBJ1-1,TRBV12-5,TRBD1,-,TGTGCTAGTGGCTATGACAGGGGCGGGGGGACTGAAGCTTTCTTT,CASGYDRGGGTEAFF
TRBJ2-7,TRBV7-9,TRBD1,-,TGTGCCATTTCGACAGGGGATACCTACGAGCAGTACTTC,CAISTGDTYEQYF
TRBJ2-1,TRBV27,TRBD2,-,TGTGCCAGCGGTCGACTAGCGGGAGCCTACAATGAGCAGTTCTTC,CASGRLAGAYNEQFF
TRBJ1-5,TRBV19,TRBD1,-,TGTGCCAGTAGTTTCGGGACAGGGACTCAGCCCCAGCATTTT,CASSFGTGTQPQHF
TRBJ1-4,TRBV7-6,-,-,TGTGCCAGCAGCTTAGGGGTTCAGCTTAATGAAAAACTGTTTTTT,CASSLGVQLNEKLFF
TRBJ1-2,TRBV7-8,-,-,TGTGCCAGCAGCTTAGCTGGGCAGAACTCTGGCTACACCTTC,CASSLAGQNSGYTF
TRBJ1-5,TRBV4-1,TRBD1,-,TGCGCCAGCAGCCTCACAGGGGTCAATCAGCCCCAGCATTTT,CASSLTGVNQPQHF
TRBJ1-2,TRBV14,-,-,TGTGCCAGCAGCCAAGGGGGACCTGGCTACACCTTC,CASSQGGPGYTF
TRBJ2-1,TRBV18,-,-,TGTGCCAGCTCACCGGATAGGGACAATGAGCAGTTCTTC,CASSPDRDNEQFF
TRBJ2-7,TRBV19,-,-,TGTGCCAGTAGTATGAGGGACCAAGGCTACGAGCAGTACTTC,CASSMRDQGYEQYF
TRBJ1-5,TRBV19,TRBD1,-,TGTGCCAGTAGTATAGACAGGGGGCCCAATCAGCCCCAGCATTTT,CASSIDRGPNQPQHF
TRBJ2-7,TRBV28,-,-,TGTGCCAGCAGCCTCGGGACTGATTCCACCTACGAGCAGTACTTC,CASSLGTDSTYEQYF
TRBJ1-1,TRBV28,TRBD1,-,TGTGCCAGCAGTTTAGGGACAGGGAAGGTGAACACTGAAGCTTTCTTT,CASSLGTGKVNTEAFF
TRBJ2-7,TRBV13,TRBD1,-,TGTGCCAGCAGCTCACAGGGGTCCTCCTACGAGCAGTACTTC,CASSSQGSSYEQYF
TRBJ2-2,TRBV29-1,-,-,TGCGCCACGGGGGAGTGGGCTATCGGGCTGTTTTTT,CATGEWAIGLFF
TRBJ2-5,TRBV9,-,-,TGTGCCAGCAGCGTAGCACAGGGAGGCCAGACCCAGTACTTC,CASSVAQGGQTQYF
TRBJ1-1,TRBV6-1,TRBD1,-,TGTGCCAGCAGTGAAAGGGGACAGGCAGGGCAAGCTTTCTTT,CASSERGQAGQAFF
TRBJ1-1,TRBV6-1,-,many,TGTGCCAGCAGTGGGAGTAGGGACACTGAAGCTTTCTTT,CASSGSRDTEAFF
TRBJ1-3,TRBV4-3,-,-,TGCGCCAGCAGCCCATCCTTCAAGAGGTCGTCTGGAAACACCATATATTTT,CASSPSFKRSSGNTIYF
TRBJ1-5,TRBV29-1,-,-,TGCAGCGCGACAGATAATAGCAATCAGCCCCAGCATTTT,CSATDNSNQPQHF
TRBJ2-5,TRBV11-2,-,-,TGTGCCAGCAACCCCTCAGGACGACAAGAGACCCAGTACTTC,CASNPSGRQETQYF
TRBJ2-3,TRBV7-2,-,-,TGTGCCAGCAGCTCGATCGCCACTAGCACAGATACGCAGTATTTT,CASSSIATSTDTQYF
TRBJ1-1,TRBV5-1,-,-,TGCGCCAGCAGCTTGACTTTTGGAGGATCTATGAACACTGAAGCTTTCTTT,CASSLTFGGSMNTEAFF